This T cell receptor beta chain was sequenced during a study of blood T cell repertoires in COVID-19 (dated by TCRdb to 2019 to 2021). Regarding the complete study: Samples covering the acute and convalescent phases of COVID-19 were provided by collaborators in the United States, Italy and Spain. The samples were drawn from two sources: the first 160 participants of the ongoing ImmuneRACE study, and over 1,000 subjects contributed by 6 global collaborators. A de-identified subject ID, COVID-19 status, age in years and sex were almost always included in the sample metadata. The repertoires were released in a freely available public database meant as a resource for research on the immune response to SARS-CoV-2. HLA class I and class II types, where available, came from metadata supplied by the sample provider rather than from assay-based typing. The material from the prospective study consisted of cDNA or gDNA derived from T cells, B-cell-depleted T cells, or PBMCs. The dataset comprised deeply sampled blood TCRbeta repertoires from subjects exposed to, actively infected with, or recovered from COVID-19. General findings and caveats noted by the study authors: How much clinical and demographic metadata was included differed by source and by participant, and the metadata was provided uncurated.

On this clone itself: Its cognate antigen has yet to be identified. The record has no base qualities; no much larger clone is one base away.

The immunoSEQ Assay, a bias-controlled multiplex PCR, was used to amplify TCRbeta CDR3 regions from genomic DNA. From the authors' description of their analysis: The number of nucleated cells in each sample was estimated by amplification of reference gene primers within the assay. To quantify the absolute abundance of each unique TCRbeta CDR3 rearrangement, sequence reads were collapsed and filtered. Productive Simpson clonality was computed per sample as the square root of Simpson's diversity index over productive rearrangements. TCRdb stores this immuneACCESS table with in-frame sequences only. Part of the clones is absent; in the studies checked, under half of the shortfall reflects unresolved V genes, and no reason is known for the rest. V, J and clone size were drawn from that table, and D and trimming were deduced from the DNA. The sample profile shows around 200,000 clones; about 86% of them were found once. The ten largest account for 2.2% of the sample.

The collaborating institutions used their own protocols to collect whole blood in K2EDTA tubes. Collaborator samples were shipped for TCRbeta analysis as frozen whole blood, isolated PBMCs, or DNA extracted from either sample type. As encoded in the germline V gene, CDR1 is SGHRS while CDR2 is YFSETQ. The germline V end is reduced by 0 bases and the J end by 3 bases; junction bases left unmatched: 5. Its CDR3 holds 16 amino acids, cysteine through phenylalanine. Only the CDR3 part of the read is kept: 48 bases, read in frame from the first base. Sequencing was performed on peripheral blood. The TCR comes from a woman aged 45 to 65 with acute or convalescent COVID-19. The chain uses TRBV5-1 and TRBJ2-3; TRBD2 fits 9 bases in the junction. The CDR3 region has the sequence CASSLAGTSGTDTQYF. The DNA sequence follows: TGCGCCAGCAGCTTGGCCGGAACTAGCGGGACAGATACGCAGTATTTT.